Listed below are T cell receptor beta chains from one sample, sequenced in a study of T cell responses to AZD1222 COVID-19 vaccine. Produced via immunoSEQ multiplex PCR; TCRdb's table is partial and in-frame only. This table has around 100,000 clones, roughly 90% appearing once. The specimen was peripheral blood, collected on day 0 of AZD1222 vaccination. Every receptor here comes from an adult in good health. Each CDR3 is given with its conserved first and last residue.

CDR3aa: CASSQKRAGPLNEQFF
j_gene: TRBJ2-1
v_gene: TRBV4-2
len: 16

CDR3aa: CASSLGSLWVGEAFF
j_gene: TRBJ1-1
v_gene: TRBV7-8
len: 15

CDR3aa: CASSLEERGYEQYF
j_gene: TRBJ2-7
v_gene: TRBV5-1
len: 14

CDR3aa: CASSYSRVGNEQFF
j_gene: TRBJ2-1
v_gene: TRBV6-5
len: 14

CDR3aa: CASSQDPAGDQPQHF
j_gene: TRBJ1-5
v_gene: TRBV3-1/TRBV3-2
len: 15

CDR3aa: CASSVSVQRDNSPLHF
j_gene: TRBJ1-6
v_gene: TRBV9
len: 16

CDR3aa: CATSDSSYNEQFF
j_gene: TRBJ2-1
v_gene: TRBV24-1
len: 13

CDR3aa: CASSLSRYYGYTF
j_gene: TRBJ1-2
v_gene: TRBV12-3/TRBV12-4
len: 13

CDR3aa: CATSRYGGSTNEKLFF
j_gene: TRBJ1-4
v_gene: TRBV15
len: 16

CDR3aa: CAPRPRSGRNEQYF
j_gene: TRBJ2-7
v_gene: TRBV5-3
len: 14

CDR3aa: CASSLIQASPGNTIYF
j_gene: TRBJ1-3
v_gene: TRBV7-2
len: 16

CDR3aa: CASSLDSGAAYEQYF
j_gene: TRBJ2-7
v_gene: TRBV5-5
len: 15

CDR3aa: CASSQVGQGGAYEQYF
j_gene: TRBJ2-7
v_gene: TRBV4-2
len: 16

CDR3aa: CAIMGTGNTEAFF
j_gene: TRBJ1-1
v_gene: TRBV10-3
len: 13

CDR3aa: CATSTLRVVGELFF
j_gene: TRBJ2-2
v_gene: TRBV15
len: 14

CDR3aa: CASSVGQSYAPLSQHF
j_gene: TRBJ1-5
v_gene: TRBV27
len: 16

CDR3aa: CASSTGVNYGYTF
j_gene: TRBJ1-2
v_gene: TRBV12-3/TRBV12-4
len: 13

CDR3aa: CASSTGDRMNTEAFF
j_gene: TRBJ1-1
v_gene: TRBV19
len: 15

CDR3aa: CASSLGQGTTQPTTNEKLFF
j_gene: TRBJ1-4
v_gene: TRBV5-1
len: 20

CDR3aa: CASSRGGAGANVLTF
j_gene: TRBJ2-6
v_gene: TRBV11-1
len: 15

CDR3aa: CASSIRRLAGSDTQYF
j_gene: TRBJ2-3
v_gene: TRBV19
len: 16

CDR3aa: CANSFGPSNQPQHF
j_gene: TRBJ1-5
v_gene: TRBV7-9
len: 14

CDR3aa: CASSSSSGATVGTDTQYF
j_gene: TRBJ2-3
v_gene: TRBV7-3
len: 18

CDR3aa: CATSRSPQRQVSYEQYF
j_gene: TRBJ2-7
v_gene: TRBV15
len: 17

CDR3aa: CASSFPRNTEAFF
j_gene: TRBJ1-1
v_gene: TRBV7-8
len: 13

CDR3aa: CASRLRTGSRNQPQHF
j_gene: TRBJ1-5
v_gene: TRBV2
len: 16

CDR3aa: CASSMRDRNTEAFF
j_gene: TRBJ1-1
v_gene: TRBV19
len: 14

CDR3aa: CAWSVRANYGYTF
j_gene: TRBJ1-2
v_gene: TRBV30
len: 13

CDR3aa: CASSSGTGKWEQYF
j_gene: TRBJ2-7
v_gene: TRBV7-2
len: 14

CDR3aa: CASSLEGSSTDTQYF
j_gene: TRBJ2-3
v_gene: TRBV27
len: 15

CDR3aa: CASSARTGGGGELFF
j_gene: TRBJ2-2
v_gene: TRBV7-2
len: 15

CDR3aa: CASSSDRSYNSPLHF
j_gene: TRBJ1-6
v_gene: TRBV7-9
len: 15

CDR3aa: CASSRTSGGILAKNIQYF
j_gene: TRBJ2-4
v_gene: TRBV27
len: 18

CDR3aa: CASSVGGQSSGNTIYF
j_gene: TRBJ1-3
v_gene: TRBV19
len: 16

CDR3aa: CASSYPTADYGYTF
j_gene: TRBJ1-2
v_gene: TRBV28
len: 14

CDR3aa: CASSPPIQESQAFF
j_gene: TRBJ1-1
v_gene: TRBV18
len: 14

CDR3aa: CASSLPGSYGYTF
j_gene: TRBJ1-2
v_gene: TRBV5-1
len: 13

CDR3aa: CATSDGSSAVAFF
j_gene: TRBJ1-1
v_gene: TRBV24-1
len: 13

CDR3aa: CASSLWDSLPYEQYF
j_gene: TRBJ2-7
v_gene: TRBV27
len: 15

CDR3aa: CASSDQGAPTEAFF
j_gene: TRBJ1-1
v_gene: TRBV2
len: 14